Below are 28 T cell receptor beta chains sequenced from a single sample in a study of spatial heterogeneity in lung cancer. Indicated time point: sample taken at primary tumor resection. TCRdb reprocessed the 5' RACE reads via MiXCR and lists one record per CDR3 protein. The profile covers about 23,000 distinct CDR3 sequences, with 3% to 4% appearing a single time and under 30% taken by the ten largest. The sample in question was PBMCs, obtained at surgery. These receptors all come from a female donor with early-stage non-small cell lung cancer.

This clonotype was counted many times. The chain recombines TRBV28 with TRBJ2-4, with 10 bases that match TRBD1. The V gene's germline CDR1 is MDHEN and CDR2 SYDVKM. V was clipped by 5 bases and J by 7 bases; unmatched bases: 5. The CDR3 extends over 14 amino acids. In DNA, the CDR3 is TGTGCCAGCAGTCCGGGGACAGGGGCGAACATTCAGTACTTC. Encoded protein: CASSPGTGANIQYF.

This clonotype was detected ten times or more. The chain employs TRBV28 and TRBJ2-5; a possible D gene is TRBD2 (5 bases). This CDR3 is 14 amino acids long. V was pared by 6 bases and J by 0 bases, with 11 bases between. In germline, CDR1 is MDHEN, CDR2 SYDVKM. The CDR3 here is CASSLPGNQETQYF. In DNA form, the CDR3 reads TGTGCCAGCAGCTTGCCGGGGAACCAAGAGACCCAGTACTTC. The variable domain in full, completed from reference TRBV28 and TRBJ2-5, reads DVKVTQSSRYLVKRTGEKVFLECVQDMDHENMFWYRQDPGLGLRLIYFSYDVKMKEKGDIPEGYSVSREKKERFSLILESASTNQTSMYLCASSLPGNQETQYFGPGTRLLVL.

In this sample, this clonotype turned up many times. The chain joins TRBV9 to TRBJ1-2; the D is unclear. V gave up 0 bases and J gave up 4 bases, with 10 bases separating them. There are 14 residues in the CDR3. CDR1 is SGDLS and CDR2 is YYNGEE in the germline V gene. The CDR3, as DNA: TGTGCCAGCAGCGTAGATCAAAACAGCTATGGCTACACCTTC. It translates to CASSVDQNSYGYTF.

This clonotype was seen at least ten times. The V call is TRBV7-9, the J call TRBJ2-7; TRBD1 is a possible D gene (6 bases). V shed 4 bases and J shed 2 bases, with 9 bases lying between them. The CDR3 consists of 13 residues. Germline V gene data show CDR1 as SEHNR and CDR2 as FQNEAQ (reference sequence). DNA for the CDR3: TGTGCCAGCAGCTCGGGACAAACCTACGAGCAGTACTTC. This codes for CASSSGQTYEQYF.

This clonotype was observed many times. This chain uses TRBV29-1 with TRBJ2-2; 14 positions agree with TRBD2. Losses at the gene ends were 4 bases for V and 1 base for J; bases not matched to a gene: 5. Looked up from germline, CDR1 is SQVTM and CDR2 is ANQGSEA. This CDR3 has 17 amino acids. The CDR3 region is CSVGGLAGARNTGELFF. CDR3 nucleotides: TGCAGCGTTGGGGGACTAGCGGGAGCACGGAACACCGGGGAGCTGTTTTTT.

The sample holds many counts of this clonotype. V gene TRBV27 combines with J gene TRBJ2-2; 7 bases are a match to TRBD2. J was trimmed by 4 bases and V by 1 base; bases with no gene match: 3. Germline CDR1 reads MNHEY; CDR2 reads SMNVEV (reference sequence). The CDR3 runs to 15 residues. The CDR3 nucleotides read TGTGCCAGCAGTTTATGGCCTAGCGGCACCGGGGAGCTGTTTTTT. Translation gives CASSLWPSGTGELFF.

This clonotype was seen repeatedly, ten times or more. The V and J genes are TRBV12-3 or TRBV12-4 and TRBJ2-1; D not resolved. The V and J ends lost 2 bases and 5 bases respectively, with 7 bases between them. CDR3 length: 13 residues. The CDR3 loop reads CASSLPLHNEQFF. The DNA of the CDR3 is TGTGCCAGCAGTTTACCTCTGCACAATGAGCAGTTCTTC.

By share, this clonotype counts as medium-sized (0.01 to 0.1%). Written as DNA, the CDR3 is TGCAGTGCTAATCCGGGGGCGGGTAACACTGAAGCTTTCTTT. Protein sequence: CSANPGAGNTEAFF. The chain employs TRBV20-1 and TRBJ1-1; a possible D gene is TRBD1 (6 bases). Germline V gene sequence: CDR1 DFQATT, CDR2 SNEGSKA (reference sequence). Trimming removed 4 bases at V and 2 bases at J, with 14 bases between. The CDR3 covers 14 residues.

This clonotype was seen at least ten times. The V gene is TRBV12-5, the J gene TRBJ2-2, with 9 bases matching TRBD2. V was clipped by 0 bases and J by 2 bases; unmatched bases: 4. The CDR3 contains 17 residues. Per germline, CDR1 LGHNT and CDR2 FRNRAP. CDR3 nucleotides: TGTGCTAGTGGTTTGGTAATCCTAGCGGGAAACACCGGGGAGCTGTTTTTT. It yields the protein CASGLVILAGNTGELFF.

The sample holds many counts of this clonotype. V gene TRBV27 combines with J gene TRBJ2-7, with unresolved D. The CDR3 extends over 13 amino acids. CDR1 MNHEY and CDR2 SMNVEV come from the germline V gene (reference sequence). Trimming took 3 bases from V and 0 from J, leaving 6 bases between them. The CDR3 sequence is CASSFRSSYEQYF. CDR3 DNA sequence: TGTGCCAGCAGTTTCAGGAGCTCCTACGAGCAGTACTTC.

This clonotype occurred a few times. The CDR3 reads CASSLRGELYEQYF. CDR3 coding DNA: TGCGCCAGCAGCCTCCGGGGCGAATTGTACGAGCAGTACTTC. The rearrangement links TRBV5-1 to TRBJ2-7; D assignment may be TRBD1 or TRBD2 (5 bases each). The CDR3 is 14 amino acids. Germline V gene lookup returns CDR1 SGHRS and CDR2 YFSETQ. Trimming left V 4 bases short and J 4 bases short, with 15 bases between.

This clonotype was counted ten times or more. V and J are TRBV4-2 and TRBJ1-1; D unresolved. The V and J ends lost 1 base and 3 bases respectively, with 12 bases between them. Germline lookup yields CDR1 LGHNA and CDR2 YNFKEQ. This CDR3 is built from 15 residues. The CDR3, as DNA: TGTGCCAGCAGCCAAGGTGTGGGCTTGGACACTGAAGCTTTCTTT. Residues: CASSQGVGLDTEAFF.

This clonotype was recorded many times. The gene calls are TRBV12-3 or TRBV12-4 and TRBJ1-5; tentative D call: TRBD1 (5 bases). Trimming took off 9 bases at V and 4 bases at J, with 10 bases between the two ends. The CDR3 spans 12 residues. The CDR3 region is CASGQQNQPQHF. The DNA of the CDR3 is TGTGCCAGTGGACAACAGAATCAGCCCCAGCATTTT.

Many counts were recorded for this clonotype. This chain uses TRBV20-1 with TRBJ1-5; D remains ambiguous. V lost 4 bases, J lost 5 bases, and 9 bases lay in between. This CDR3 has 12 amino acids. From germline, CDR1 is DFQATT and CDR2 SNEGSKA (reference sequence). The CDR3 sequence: CSAKTSDQPQHF. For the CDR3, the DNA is TGCAGTGCTAAGACCAGTGATCAGCCCCAGCATTTT.

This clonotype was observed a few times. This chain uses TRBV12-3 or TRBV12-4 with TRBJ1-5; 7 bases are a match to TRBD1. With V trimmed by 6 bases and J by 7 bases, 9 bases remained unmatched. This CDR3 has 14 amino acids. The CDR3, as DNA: TGTGCCAGCAGCCCAGACAGGGTTCGACAGCCCCAGCATTTT. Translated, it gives CASSPDRVRQPQHF.

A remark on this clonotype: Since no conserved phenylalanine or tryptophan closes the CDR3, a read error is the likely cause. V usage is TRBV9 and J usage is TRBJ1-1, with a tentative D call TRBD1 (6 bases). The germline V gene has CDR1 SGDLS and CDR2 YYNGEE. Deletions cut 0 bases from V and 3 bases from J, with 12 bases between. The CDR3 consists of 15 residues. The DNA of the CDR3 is TGTGCCAGCAGCGTAGATAACAGGGAAGACACTGAAGCTTTCCTT. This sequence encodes CASSVDNREDTEAFL.

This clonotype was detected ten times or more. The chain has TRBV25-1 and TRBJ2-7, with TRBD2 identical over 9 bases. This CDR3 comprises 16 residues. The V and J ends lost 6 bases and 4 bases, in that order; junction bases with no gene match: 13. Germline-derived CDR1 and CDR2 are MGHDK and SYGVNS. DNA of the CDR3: TGTGCCAGCAGCCCGACCGGAGCGGGGGGCGCGTACGAGCAGTACTTC. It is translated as CASSPTGAGGAYEQYF.

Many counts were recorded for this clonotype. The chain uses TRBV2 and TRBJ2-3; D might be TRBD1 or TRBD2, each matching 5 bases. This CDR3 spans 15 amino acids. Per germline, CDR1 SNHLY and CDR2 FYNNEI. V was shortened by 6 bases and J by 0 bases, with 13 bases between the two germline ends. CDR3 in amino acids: CASSAGTHSTDTQYF. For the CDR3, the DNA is TGTGCCAGCAGCGCCGGGACCCATAGCACAGATACGCAGTATTTT.

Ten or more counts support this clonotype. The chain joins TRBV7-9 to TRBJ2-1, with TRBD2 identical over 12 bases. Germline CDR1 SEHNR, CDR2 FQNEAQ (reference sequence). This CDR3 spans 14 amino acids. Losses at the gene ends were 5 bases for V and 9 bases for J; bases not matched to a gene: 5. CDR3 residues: CASSPLAGGREQFF. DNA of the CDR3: TGTGCCAGCAGCCCCCTAGCGGGAGGGCGTGAGCAGTTCTTC.

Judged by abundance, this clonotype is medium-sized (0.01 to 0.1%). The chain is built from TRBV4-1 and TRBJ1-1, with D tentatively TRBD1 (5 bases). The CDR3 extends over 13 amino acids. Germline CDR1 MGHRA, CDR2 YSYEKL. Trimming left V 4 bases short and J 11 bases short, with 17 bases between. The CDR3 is CASSRPGDGGAFF. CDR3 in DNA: TGCGCCAGCAGCCGCCCGGGGGACGGTGGCGCTTTCTTT.

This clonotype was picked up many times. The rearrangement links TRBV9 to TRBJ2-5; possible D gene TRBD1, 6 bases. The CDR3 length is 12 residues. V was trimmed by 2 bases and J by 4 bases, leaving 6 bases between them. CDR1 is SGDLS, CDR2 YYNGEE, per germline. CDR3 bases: TGTGCCAGCAGCGTGGACAGAGAGACCCAGTACTTC. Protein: CASSVDRETQYF.

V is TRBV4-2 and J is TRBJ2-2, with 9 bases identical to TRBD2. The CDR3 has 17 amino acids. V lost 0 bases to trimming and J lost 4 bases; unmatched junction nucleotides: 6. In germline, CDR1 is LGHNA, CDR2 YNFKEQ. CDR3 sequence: CASSQDHSGSGTGELFF. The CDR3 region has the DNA TGTGCCAGCAGCCAAGATCATAGCGGGAGTGGCACCGGGGAGCTGTTTTTT.

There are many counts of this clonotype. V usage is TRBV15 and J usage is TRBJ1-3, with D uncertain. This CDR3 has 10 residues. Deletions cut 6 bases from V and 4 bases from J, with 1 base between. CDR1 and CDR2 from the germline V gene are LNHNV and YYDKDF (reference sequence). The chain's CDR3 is CATRGNTIYF. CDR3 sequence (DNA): TGTGCCACCAGGGGAAACACCATATATTTT.

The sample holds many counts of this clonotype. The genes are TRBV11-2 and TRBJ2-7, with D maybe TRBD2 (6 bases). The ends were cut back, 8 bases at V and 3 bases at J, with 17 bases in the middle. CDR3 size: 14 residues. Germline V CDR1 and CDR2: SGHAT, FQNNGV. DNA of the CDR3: TGTGCCAGCGGCCAGACTACGGGACTCTACGAGCAGTACTTC. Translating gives CASGQTTGLYEQYF.

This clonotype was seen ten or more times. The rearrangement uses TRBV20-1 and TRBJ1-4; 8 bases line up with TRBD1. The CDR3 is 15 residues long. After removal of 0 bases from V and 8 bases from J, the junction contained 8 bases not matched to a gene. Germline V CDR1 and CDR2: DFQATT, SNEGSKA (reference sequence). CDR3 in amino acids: CSARDDGTGGEKLFF. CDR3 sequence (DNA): TGCAGTGCTAGAGATGATGGTACAGGGGGGGAAAAACTGTTTTTT.

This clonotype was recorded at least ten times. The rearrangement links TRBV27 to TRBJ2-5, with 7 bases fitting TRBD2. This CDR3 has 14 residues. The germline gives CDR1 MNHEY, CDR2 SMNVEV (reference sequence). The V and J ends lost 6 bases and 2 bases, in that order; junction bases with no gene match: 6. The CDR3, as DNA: TGTGCCAGCAGGACTAGCCAATTTCAAGAGACCCAGTACTTC. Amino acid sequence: CASRTSQFQETQYF.

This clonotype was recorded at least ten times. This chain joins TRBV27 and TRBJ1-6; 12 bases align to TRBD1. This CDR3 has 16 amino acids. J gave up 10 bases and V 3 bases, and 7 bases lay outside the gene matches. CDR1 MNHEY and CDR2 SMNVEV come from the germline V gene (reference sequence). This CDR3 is CASSLFVGTGGSPLHF. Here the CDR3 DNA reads TGTGCCAGCAGTTTGTTTGTAGGGACAGGGGGCTCACCCCTCCACTTT.

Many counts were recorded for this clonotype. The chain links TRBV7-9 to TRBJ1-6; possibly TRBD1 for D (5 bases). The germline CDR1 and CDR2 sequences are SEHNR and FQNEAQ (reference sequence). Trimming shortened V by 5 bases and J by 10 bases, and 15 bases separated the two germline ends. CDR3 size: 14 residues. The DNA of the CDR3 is TGTGCCAGCAGCCCCATTGGGGGGAGGTCACCCCTCCACTTT. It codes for CASSPIGGRSPLHF.